These 5 T cell receptor beta chains originate from one sample sequenced in a study of identical twins. TCRdb redid the calling of the 5' RACE reads with MiXCR, one entry per CDR3 protein. The sample yields approximately 530,000 distinct CDR3 sequences, about a fifth seen once. The sample was also linked to a second study, of yellow fever vaccine responses in identical twins.

Material for sequencing was CD4+ T cells sorted from blood. The receptors stem from a woman younger than 30 in good health.

The chain joins TRBV3-1 to TRBJ2-7, with D possibly TRBD2 on 6 matching bases. The CDR3 length is 12 residues. Trimming removed 8 bases from V and 2 bases from J, with 10 bases in between. Germline V gene data show CDR1 as LGHDT and CDR2 as YNNKEL (reference sequence). The DNA for the CDR3 is TGTGCCAGCGGCGCGGGAACCTACGAGCAGTACTTC. This translates into CASGAGTYEQYF.

The table lists this clonotype with many counts. This chain connects TRBV12-3 or TRBV12-4 to TRBJ2-2, with 8 positions matching TRBD1. This CDR3 contains 15 residues. The trim removed 6 bases at V and 5 bases at J, leaving 8 bases unmatched. CDR3 DNA: TGTGCCAGCAGCTTCGGACAGGGTGGGACCGGGGAGCTGTTTTTT. The encoded protein is CASSFGQGGTGELFF.

The J gene is TRBJ2-1, the V gene TRBV29-1; 10 nucleotides line up with TRBD1. This CDR3 contains 14 residues. J was trimmed by 9 bases and V by 6 bases; bases with no gene match: 11. Germline loops: CDR1 SQVTM, CDR2 ANQGSEA. In DNA, the CDR3 is TGCAGCGTAATGGACAGGGGGTCCAGGGGTGAGCAGTTCTTC. Its translation: CSVMDRGSRGEQFF.

This clonotype has more than one count but fewer than ten. The V call is TRBV11-2, the J call TRBJ2-1; 8 bases agree with TRBD2. In germline, CDR1 is SGHAT, CDR2 FQNNGV. The CDR3 consists of 17 residues. The V gene end was trimmed by 0 bases and the J gene end by 1 base; junction bases not matched to a gene: 5. The chain's CDR3 is CASSLEASGSSYNEQFF. In nucleotides, the CDR3 is TGTGCCAGCAGCTTAGAGGCCAGCGGGAGTTCCTACAATGAGCAGTTCTTC. Looking up the rest from reference TRBV11-2 and TRBJ2-1 gives the full variable domain: EAGVAQSPRYKIIEKRQSVAFWCNPISGHATLYWYQQILGQGPKLLIQFQNNGVVDDSQLPKDRFSAERLKGVDSTLKIQPAKLEDSAVYLCASSLEASGSSYNEQFFGPGTRLTVL.

This clonotype was found a few times. The J gene is TRBJ1-1, the V gene TRBV7-8; TRBD1 is a possible D gene (5 bases). Germline lookup yields CDR1 SGHVS and CDR2 FQNEAQ. CDR3 size: 14 residues. The germline V and J ends were trimmed by 5 bases and 1 base, with 11 bases remaining between them. CDR3 nucleotide sequence: TGTGCCAGCAGCCCGCGGGGGACGAACACTGAAGCTTTCTTT. Translation: CASSPRGTNTEAFF.